The subject of this entry is one TCR beta chain. What antigen it recognizes has not been identified. Per-base qualities were not stored, and no clone one base away is much larger. The cohort was made up of around 720 healthy bone marrow donors. At the time of sampling, all cohort members were nominally healthy, though unrecorded immune exposures were likely present. The donor was CMV seronegative and was included in the group of about 350 seronegative cohort members. Every donor gave a peripheral blood sample, and the peripheral blood mononuclear cells from that sample were used for TCR beta sequencing. The Qiagen DNeasy Blood Extraction Kit was used to extract genomic DNA from the blood cell samples. Library method: the immunoSEQ multiplex PCR assay. A mixture of 60 forward primers for TCR Vbeta segments and 13 reverse primers for TCR Jbeta segments was used in the multiplex PCR. The CDR3 region of rearranged TCR beta genes was amplified from genomic DNA by a multiplex PCR assay. On the Illumina HiSeq System, the amplified TCR beta libraries were sequenced as 87-base-pair reads. In the original analysis: A later analysis counted tens of millions of unique TCR beta chains across the 640 or so repertoires, and approximately 11 million of these chains were shared by at least two donors. To remove PCR and sequencing errors, raw reads were error-corrected and collapsed into unique sequences using a nearest-neighbor algorithm that merged closely related sequences. To assign V, D and J gene segments, CDR3 sequences were aligned to IMGT reference sequences. For a sequence to be retained, a match of at least six nucleotides was required to both a V gene segment and a J gene segment. Rearrangements were classified as productive when the CDR3 lacked stop codons and remained in frame with V and J, and all other rearrangements were classified as non-productive. Following IMGT convention, CDR3 was defined as the stretch from the second conserved V-encoded cysteine to the conserved J-encoded phenylalanine. The earlier analysis of around 640 of the donors excluded sequences that lacked an unambiguous match to a single V gene segment. In an earlier analysis of more than 500 of the donors, a V segment was called functional when productive rearrangements were above 56.7%, and segregating when the standard deviation between donors exceeded 5%. A statistical classification framework was built for diagnosing cytomegalovirus status from the catalog of TCR beta chain sequences. In a later analysis, TCR nucleotide sequences were compared against IMGT/GENE-DB human TR gene sequences so that V and J genes could be assigned. The TCRdist pipeline was used in a later analysis to assign CDR3 sequences and most-parsimonious VDJ recombination scenarios. A later analysis defined each TCR beta chain by its CDR3 amino acid sequence plus V-gene family, and excluded reads lacking a unique V-gene family. In a later analysis, 450 to 600 highly shared, low-generation-probability nucleotide sequences were removed to address suspected cross-contamination and a sequencing artifact. A later analysis calculated a clonal expansion index for each public chain from normalized within-repertoire ranks of inferred template counts. In a later analysis, generation probabilities were computed using a VDJ recombination model fitted to out-of-frame rearrangements, and the results were checked against IGoR. Hypergeometric tests were used in a later analysis to score TCR-TCR, TCR-HLA and TCR-CMV co-occurrence, with a repertoire-size bias correction applied to the TCR pairs. In a later analysis, false discovery rates were estimated by permuting HLA or CMV assignments 20 times. In a later analysis, co-occurring TCRs were grouped with DBSCAN, and TCRdist sequence similarity was added when clustering was performed within HLA-allele-positive subsets. Co-occurrence clustering excluded repertoires with fewer than 30,000 or more than 120,000 public chains, plus five with anomalous nucleotide sharing. TCRdb took this table from immuneACCESS and kept in-frame rearrangements with V and J called. Such tables lack part of the clones; where checked against another copy, unresolved V genes explain under half of the gap, and the rest is unexplained. V and J calls and clone size follow that table, whereas D and trimming were derived from the DNA. The sample includes about 140,000 clones, with approximately 71% observed a single time. The ten largest clonotypes hold 2.5% to 4% of the sample.

This entry comes from a study of cytomegalovirus exposure and HLA in healthy donors (dated by TCRdb to about 2017). Turning to the overall study: An earlier analysis of several hundred of the donors reported 250 to 300 Gb of sequence data and 117 million unique TCR beta sequences from about 179 million T cells. HLA typing covered class I and class II loci at four-digit resolution. To predict cytomegalovirus infection status, the study brought together high-throughput TCR immunosequencing, statistical association of individual TCRs with disease status, and machine learning. An early release covering roughly 640 HLA-typed donors comprised about 300 gigabases of sequencing data and approximately 80 million unique TCR sequences. On average, roughly 250,000 unique TCR beta nucleotide sequences were sequenced per donor among a few hundred genotyped donors of the cohort, with around 19% of those sequences being non-productive. Among the roughly 400 genotyped donors, roughly 80% belonged to the genetic ancestry cluster associated with self-reported Caucasian donors. A later analysis re-analyzed previously published TCR beta repertoires from hundreds of donors and added high-resolution HLA genotyping to study TCR occurrence patterns. The aim of the study was to test whether cataloging public T cell receptors could identify signatures of past pathogen exposure. Using immunosequencing, the study profiled T cell repertoires from around 670 subjects and related those repertoires to cytomegalovirus serostatus. All discovery cohort repertoires had been generated using a single sequencing platform. Besides the first cohort of more than 650 subjects, a separate validation cohort made up of over 95 different subjects was used. Typing coverage varied by locus: about 620-640 donors for A, B, C, DRB1 and DQB1; approximately 500 for DQA1; over 600 for DPA1; more than 450 for DPB1. Genome-wide SNP genotypes for about 60% of the roughly 670 donors were used in a later genetic analysis, which treated that subset as a discovery cohort. Roughly 5 DR-DQ haplotypes were handled as single units for association and clustering, since linkage in the cohort was strong. Rather than drawing on any new phenotypic data, the later analysis identified candidate immune exposures from TCR beta sequences and the way those sequences occurred across donors. In an earlier analysis of roughly 600 of the donors, high-throughput TCR beta sequencing was used to judge whether each TCR beta V gene segment behaved as functional or pseudogenic. Donor age, sex, ethnicity and CMV serostatus were compiled alongside the repertoire data.

Here is what the overall study found, with its caveats: In a later analysis, around 17,000 TCR beta sequences were associated with specific HLA alleles at a false discovery rate of 0.05. In both the original and validation cohorts, the classifier was reported to diagnose cytomegalovirus status with high specificity and sensitivity. Correlated functional status among segregating V segments might be attributable to linkage disequilibrium, but an unknown experimental factor could not be ruled out. Compared with the approximately 670-donor mean, donors in an Asian-associated ancestry cluster had fewer N-insertions in productive TCRs, according to a later genetic analysis. The 87-base-pair reads could not distinguish some IMGT-functional V segments, including TRBV6-2 and TRBV6-3, so those segments were excluded. According to a later analysis, most CMV-associated TCR beta chains appeared to be HLA-restricted, and the HLA associations seemed to be driven largely by CMV exposure. A few of the identified cytomegalovirus-associated TCR beta chains were confirmed in vitro to be specific for cytomegalovirus antigens. V-gene and J-gene trimming of TCR beta chains was associated with a missense DCLRE1C variant in a later genetic analysis, and the association was replicated in an independent cohort. In a later analysis, HLA-associated TCR beta chains showed more clonal expansion and lower generation probabilities than non-associated chains that were equally common. The sequencing pipeline was judged likely to have produced a cluster of highly shared sequence variants as a technical artifact. Most TCR sequences were observed very rarely across donors, whereas some public TCRs were present in many individuals. A further reported finding was that TCR beta sequences accurately predicted the HLA-A and HLA-B alleles for most subjects in the first cohort. The presence/absence analyses assumed that sequencing depth was roughly uniform across donors, and that assumption may not be true. Because counts were too low, about 18 rarely observed V segments, including chromosome 9 orphons, were excluded from the earlier analysis of under 650 of the donors. Because HLA typing was missing for some donors at each locus, association tests included only the typed subset. In a later analysis, the rate of TCR association differed among HLA loci, with DRB1 alleles having the most associated TCRs and HLA-C alleles having the fewest. The only immune exposure information available for the cohort was CMV serostatus. The study listed over 150 TCR beta chains as associated with cytomegalovirus. This cohort had only TCR beta chains sequenced, and the lack of alpha or paired-chain data limited which features could be detected. The authors suggested that the approach could potentially be generalized to other disease states and immunological phenotypes. Strong co-occurrence of HLA alleles, especially DR and DQ, made assigning TCR associations to individual alleles difficult. According to a later analysis, parvovirus B19, influenza, CMV and Epstein-Barr virus appeared linked to several top co-occurrence clusters. An earlier analysis of approximately 590 of the donors showed that most TCR beta V segments appeared in productive rearrangements either about 87% or about 30% of the time, which broadly matched IMGT annotations.

Deletion took 6 bases off V and 1 base off J, with a span of 3 bases between the germline ends. According to the germline V gene, CDR1 reads MDHEN and CDR2 reads SYDVKM. The cysteine opens and the phenylalanine closes a CDR3 of 11 amino acids. Only the CDR3 DNA stays, 33 bases, in frame from base 1. Sequencing used PBMCs. In this chain, TRBV28 is recombined with TRBJ1-1, with the D gene call left open. This sequence was found in a man in his forties or fifties in good health and CMV-seronegative. CDR3 loop: CASSWNTEAFF. At the DNA level, the sequence is TGTGCCAGCAGCTGGAACACTGAAGCTTTCTTT. Joined to the reference TRBV28 and TRBJ1-1 proteins, this CDR3 gives the full variable domain: DVKVTQSSRYLVKRTGEKVFLECVQDMDHENMFWYRQDPGLGLRLIYFSYDVKMKEKGDIPEGYSVSREKKERFSLILESASTNQTSMYLCASSWNTEAFFGQGTRLTVV.